Here is one TCR beta chain with its context. This sample was taken from a study of blood T cell repertoires in COVID-19. Turning to the study itself: In each case, the material was cDNA or gDNA derived from T cells, B-cell-depleted T cells, or PBMCs.

Germline CDR1 is LNHNV and CDR2 is YYDKDF (reference sequence). The CDR3 is 16 residues long. The V and J ends lost 0 bases and 5 bases respectively, with 14 bases between them. Libraries were prepared by immunoSEQ multiplex PCR; TCRdb keeps only in-frame clonotypes and omits some of them. The sample has around 180,000 clones; roughly four fifths are singletons. The specimen was peripheral blood. The J gene is TRBJ2-1, the V gene TRBV15; D is unresolved. The sequence came from a woman aged 25-40 years with acute or convalescent COVID-19. CDR3 in amino acids: CATSRDWSTFNNEQFF. Written as DNA, the CDR3 is TGTGCCACCAGCAGAGATTGGAGCACCTTTAACAATGAGCAGTTCTTC.